What follows describes a single T cell receptor beta chain. The antigen is not known. The entry originates in a study of CXCR3-negative and CXCR3-positive naive CD8 T cells. TRB cDNA libraries were made by UMI-labeled 5' RACE. TCRdb re-called the 5' RACE reads and gives one entry per CDR3 protein, without DNA. This specimen shows 130,000 to 150,000 distinct CDR3 sequences; the ten leading clones hold 0.25% to 0.3%. Germline loops: CDR1 SEHNR, CDR2 FQNEAQ (reference sequence). The length of the CDR3 is 15 residues. Whole-study findings and limits: Relative to CXCR3-negative naive cells, CXCR3-positive naive cells had more hydrophobic TRB CDR3s. Diversity ran similarly high across both naive subsets but far lower in memory CD8+ cells.

This chain joins TRBV7-9 and TRBJ2-7; the D gene TCRdb calls, TRBD1, cannot be checked with no DNA. Sequences were obtained from naive CXCR3+ CD8+ T cells from blood. Subset: CD45RO-CCR7+CD27+CD95- naive CD8+ T cells expressing CXCR3 (TNR3+). The source is a human donor in good health. Some clones in this sample may be carry-over from other donors' samples. CDR3 in amino acids: CASSELGTGFYEQYF.